This TCR beta chain was identified during a study of T cells in women clearing cervical HPV infection. The wider study: Blood came at first lesion visit for cases, post-clearance for controls. Whole-study results and caveats: Repertoire richness, not evenness, was significantly elevated in CIN3+ cases versus controls.

CDR1 and CDR2 (germline): SNHLY, FYNNEI. The germline V and J ends were trimmed by 6 bases and 1 base, with 12 bases remaining between them. The CDR3 length is 14 residues. The repertoire was sequenced with immunoSEQ multiplex PCR; TCRdb's copy has only in-frame clones and lacks some. The listing records more than 45,000 clones. As to this clone: Its antigen is currently unknown. Sequencing ends 3 residues short of the CDR3 end; the germline J gene provides the rest.

The chain uses TRBV2 and TRBJ1-1; perhaps TRBD1 as D (5 bases). The source is a woman between 18 and 69 years old with a cervical HPV16 infection that either progressed to CIN3+ or cleared (not recorded which). The sequencing input was blood buffy coat. The CDR3 region is CASSFRVGNTEAFF. Incomplete CDR3 DNA: TGTGCCAGCAGCTTCAGGGTGGGGAACACTGAA.